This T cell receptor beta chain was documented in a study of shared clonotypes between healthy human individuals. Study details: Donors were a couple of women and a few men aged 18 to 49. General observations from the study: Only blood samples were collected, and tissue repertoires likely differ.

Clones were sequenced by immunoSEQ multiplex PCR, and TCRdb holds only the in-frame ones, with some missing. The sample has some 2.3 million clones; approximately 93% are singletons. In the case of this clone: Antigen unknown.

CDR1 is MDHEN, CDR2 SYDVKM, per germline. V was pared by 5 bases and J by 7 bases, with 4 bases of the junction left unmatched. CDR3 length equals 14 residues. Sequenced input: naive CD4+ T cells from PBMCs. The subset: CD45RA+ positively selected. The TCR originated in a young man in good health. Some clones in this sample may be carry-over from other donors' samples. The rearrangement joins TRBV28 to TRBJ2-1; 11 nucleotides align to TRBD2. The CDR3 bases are TGTGCCAGCAGTGTAGCGGGAGGGAGAAATGAGCAGTTCTTC. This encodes CASSVAGGRNEQFF.